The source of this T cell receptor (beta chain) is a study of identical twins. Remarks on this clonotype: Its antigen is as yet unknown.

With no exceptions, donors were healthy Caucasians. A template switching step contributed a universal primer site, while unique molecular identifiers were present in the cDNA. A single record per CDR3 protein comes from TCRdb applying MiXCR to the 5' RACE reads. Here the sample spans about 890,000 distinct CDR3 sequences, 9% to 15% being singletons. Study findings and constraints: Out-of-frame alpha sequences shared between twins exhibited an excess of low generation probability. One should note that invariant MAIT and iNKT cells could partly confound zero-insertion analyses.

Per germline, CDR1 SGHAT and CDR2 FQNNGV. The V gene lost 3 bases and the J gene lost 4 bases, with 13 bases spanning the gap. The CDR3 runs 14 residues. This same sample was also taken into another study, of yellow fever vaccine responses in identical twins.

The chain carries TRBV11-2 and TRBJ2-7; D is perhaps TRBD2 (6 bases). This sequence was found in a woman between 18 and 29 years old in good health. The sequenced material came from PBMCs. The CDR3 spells CASSFNFGGYEQYF. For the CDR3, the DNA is TGTGCCAGCAGCTTTAATTTTGGGGGGTACGAGCAGTACTTC.